This is a list of T cell receptor beta chains from one sample in a study of blood T cells in healthy people across ages. In TCRdb, the 5' RACE reads were re-called with MiXCR into one record per CDR3 protein. The sample carries about 280,000 distinct CDR3 sequences, around 29% recorded once. Sequences were obtained from blood. The receptors stem from a woman aged 70 to 79 in good health. CDR3s include the opening cysteine and the closing phenylalanine or tryptophan. The order of the fields is CDR3 protein, CDR3 DNA, clone size, J gene, D gene, V gene, CDR3 length. D genes are given only for firm matches. Clone size, where shown, is once, few, many, or a class for clones that have expanded.

CDR3: CASSLDLGFRSEQFF
DNA: TGTGCCAGCAGCTTGGACCTGGGGTTCCGGTCGGAGCAGTTCTTC
size: few
J: TRBJ2-1
D: NA
V: TRBV7-2
length: 15

CDR3: CASSFTGTEAFF
DNA: TGTGCCAGCAGCTTTACAGGGACTGAAGCTTTCTTT
size: NA
J: TRBJ1-1
D: NA
V: TRBV11-2
length: 12

CDR3: CASSQDLRQTQYF
DNA: TGCGCCAGCAGCCAAGACCTCCGACAGACCCAGTACTTC
size: NA
J: TRBJ2-5
D: NA
V: TRBV4-3
length: 13

CDR3: CASSRLFLQGAGELFF
DNA: TGCGCCAGCAGCAGATTGTTTTTACAGGGGGCCGGGGAGCTGTTTTTT
size: NA
J: TRBJ2-2
D: TRBD1
V: TRBV4-1
length: 16

CDR3: CASSPGQSHTEAFF
DNA: TGTGCCAGCAGCCCGGGACAGTCCCACACTGAAGCTTTCTTT
size: once
J: TRBJ1-1
D: TRBD1
V: TRBV7-2
length: 14

CDR3: CASSLTGNIQYF
DNA: TGTGCCAGCAGCTTAACTGGGAACATTCAGTACTTC
size: NA
J: TRBJ2-4
D: NA
V: TRBV11-2
length: 12

CDR3: CASSSWGLTGELFF
DNA: TGTGCCAGCAGTTCTTGGGGCTTGACCGGGGAGCTGTTTTTT
size: NA
J: TRBJ2-2
D: NA
V: TRBV28
length: 14

CDR3: CASTSGGPYEQYF
DNA: TGTGCCAGCACCTCGGGAGGGCCATACGAGCAGTACTTC
size: few
J: TRBJ2-7
D: TRBD2
V: TRBV7-2
length: 13

CDR3: CASRQTGGGLYEQYF
DNA: TGTGCCAGCAGGCAGACAGGAGGGGGTCTCTACGAGCAGTACTTC
size: NA
J: TRBJ2-7
D: NA
V: TRBV6-5
length: 15

CDR3: CASRPDRGYGYTF
DNA: TGTGCCAGCAGACCTGACAGGGGCTATGGCTACACCTTC
size: NA
J: TRBJ1-2
D: TRBD1
V: TRBV12-3/TRBV12-4
length: 13

CDR3: CASRDLGTPTKDEQFF
DNA: TGTGCCAGCAGGGACCTCGGGACTCCCACGAAGGATGAGCAGTTCTTC
size: NA
J: TRBJ2-1
D: NA
V: TRBV28
length: 16

CDR3: CASSLAGTSGRYEQYF
DNA: TGTGCCAGCAGTTTGGCCGGGACTAGCGGGAGGTACGAGCAGTACTTC
size: NA
J: TRBJ2-7
D: TRBD2
V: TRBV6-2/TRBV6-3
length: 16

CDR3: CASSRSGDQETQYF
DNA: TGTGCTAGCAGCCGAAGCGGCGATCAAGAGACCCAGTACTTC
size: few
J: TRBJ2-5
D: NA
V: TRBV7-7
length: 14

CDR3: CSARDSRLGQPQHF
DNA: TGCAGTGCTAGAGATTCCCGGTTAGGTCAGCCCCAGCATTTT
size: NA
J: TRBJ1-5
D: NA
V: TRBV20-1
length: 14

CDR3: CATRAGSNTGELFF
DNA: TGTGCCACCAGGGCGGGTTCGAACACCGGGGAGCTGTTTTTT
size: NA
J: TRBJ2-2
D: NA
V: TRBV24-1
length: 14

CDR3: CASSPDRGPYEQYF
DNA: TGTGCCAGCAGCCCAGATCGGGGCCCCTACGAGCAGTACTTC
size: few
J: TRBJ2-7
D: NA
V: TRBV7-2
length: 14

CDR3: CSARVRGQGYGYTF
DNA: TGCAGTGCTAGAGTTCGGGGGCAGGGGTATGGCTACACCTTC
size: few
J: TRBJ1-2
D: NA
V: TRBV20-1
length: 14

CDR3: CASGTDYEQYF
DNA: TGTGCCAGTGGGACCGATTACGAGCAGTACTTC
size: many
J: TRBJ2-7
D: NA
V: TRBV10-3
length: 11

CDR3: CASSFIPTDQGGETQYF
DNA: TGTGCCAGCAGCTTCATCCCCACGGACCAGGGGGGCGAGACCCAGTACTTC
size: few
J: TRBJ2-5
D: NA
V: TRBV13
length: 17

CDR3: CASSQGEGAYNRPQHF
DNA: TGTGCCAGCAGCCAAGGTGAAGGGGCGTATAATCGGCCCCAGCATTTT
size: few
J: TRBJ1-5
D: NA
V: TRBV3-1
length: 16

CDR3: CASSSRTGVNQPQHF
DNA: TGCGCCAGCAGCAGTCGGACAGGGGTAAATCAGCCCCAGCATTTT
size: few
J: TRBJ1-5
D: TRBD1
V: TRBV4-1
length: 15

CDR3: CASSQDRSPTEAFF
DNA: TGCGCCAGCAGCCAAGATCGGAGCCCCACTGAAGCTTTCTTT
size: few
J: TRBJ1-1
D: NA
V: TRBV4-3
length: 14

CDR3: CASASQPAQDEQYF
DNA: TGTGCCAGCGCCTCGCAGCCAGCCCAGGACGAGCAGTACTTC
size: few
J: TRBJ2-7
D: NA
V: TRBV5-4
length: 14

CDR3: CASRLAGGAYNGQFF
DNA: TGTGCCAGCAGATTAGCGGGAGGAGCCTACAATGGGCAGTTCTTC
size: few
J: TRBJ2-1
D: TRBD2
V: TRBV6-5
length: 15

CDR3: CASSSFRDDQETQYF
DNA: TGCGCCAGCAGCAGCTTCCGGGACGACCAAGAGACCCAGTACTTC
size: few
J: TRBJ2-5
D: NA
V: TRBV5-1
length: 15

CDR3: CSARDFSGKTPGEQYF
DNA: TGCAGTGCTAGAGATTTTAGCGGGAAAACGCCAGGCGAGCAGTACTTC
size: many
J: TRBJ2-7
D: TRBD2
V: TRBV20-1
length: 16

CDR3: CSARASGGQVLYEQYF
DNA: TGCAGTGCTAGAGCATCTGGGGGCCAGGTATTGTACGAGCAGTACTTC
size: once
J: TRBJ2-7
D: NA
V: TRBV20-1
length: 16

CDR3: CASRGTAVLNTEAFF
DNA: TGTGCCAGCAGGGGGACCGCGGTCCTAAACACTGAAGCTTTCTTT
size: NA
J: TRBJ1-1
D: NA
V: TRBV6-1
length: 15

CDR3: CASSPISPANEKLFF
DNA: TGTGCCAGCAGCCCTATTTCTCCAGCTAATGAAAAACTGTTTTTT
size: NA
J: TRBJ1-4
D: NA
V: TRBV7-3
length: 15

CDR3: CASSSWGLPTGETQYF
DNA: TGTGCCAGCTCATCGTGGGGGTTACCTACGGGGGAGACCCAGTACTTC
size: NA
J: TRBJ2-5
D: NA
V: TRBV2
length: 16

CDR3: CASSSGTSVYEQYF
DNA: TGCGCCAGCAGCTCCGGGACTAGCGTTTACGAGCAGTACTTC
size: few
J: TRBJ2-7
D: TRBD2
V: TRBV5-1
length: 14

CDR3: CASSITEYPNNEQFF
DNA: TGCGCCAGCAGCATAACTGAATACCCGAACAATGAGCAGTTCTTC
size: NA
J: TRBJ2-1
D: NA
V: TRBV5-1
length: 15

CDR3: CASSYSGRGYGYTF
DNA: TGTGCCAGCAGTTATTCCGGCAGGGGGTATGGCTACACCTTC
size: few
J: TRBJ1-2
D: TRBD1
V: TRBV6-5
length: 14

CDR3: CASSLGGERGSYEQYF
DNA: TGTGCCAGCAGTTTAGGTGGGGAGCGGGGAAGTTACGAGCAGTACTTC
size: NA
J: TRBJ2-7
D: TRBD2
V: TRBV28
length: 16

CDR3: CASSQVDRNYGYTF
DNA: TGCGCCAGCAGCCAAGTGGACAGAAATTATGGCTACACCTTC
size: few
J: TRBJ1-2
D: NA
V: TRBV4-1
length: 14

CDR3: CASSFEGTSGRSGEQFF
DNA: TGTGCCAGCAGTTTTGAGGGGACTAGCGGGAGAAGCGGTGAGCAGTTCTTC
size: NA
J: TRBJ2-1
D: TRBD2
V: TRBV28
length: 17

CDR3: CASSLVAAQETQYF
DNA: TGTGCCAGCAGCTTGGTAGCAGCTCAAGAGACCCAGTACTTC
size: many
J: TRBJ2-5
D: NA
V: TRBV5-6
length: 14

CDR3: CASSQGGVGGGADTQYF
DNA: TGTGCCAGCAGCCAAGGGGGCGTTGGAGGGGGCGCCGATACGCAGTATTTT
size: many
J: TRBJ2-3
D: NA
V: TRBV4-2
length: 17

CDR3: CASSEADRAPLHF
DNA: TGTGCCAGCAGTGAAGCTGACCGAGCACCCCTCCACTTT
size: NA
J: TRBJ1-6
D: NA
V: TRBV6-1
length: 13

CDR3: CASSPDRAEYGYTF
DNA: TGTGCCAGCAGCCCGGACAGGGCTGAGTATGGCTACACCTTC
size: many
J: TRBJ1-2
D: TRBD1
V: TRBV7-3
length: 14

CDR3: CASSDRGMRDTQYF
DNA: TGTGCCAGCAGCGACAGGGGGATGCGAGATACGCAGTATTTT
size: NA
J: TRBJ2-3
D: TRBD1
V: TRBV11-2
length: 14

CDR3: CASSLDSGGLKNIQYF
DNA: TGTGCCAGCAGCTTAGATAGCGGTGGCCTCAAAAACATTCAGTACTTC
size: NA
J: TRBJ2-4
D: NA
V: TRBV7-2
length: 16

CDR3: CSAPGAGTPNTEAFF
DNA: TGCAGTGCGCCTGGTGCCGGGACCCCGAACACTGAAGCTTTCTTT
size: NA
J: TRBJ1-1
D: NA
V: TRBV20-1
length: 15

CDR3: CASSLDVSNEKLFF
DNA: TGTGCCAGCAGCTTAGACGTGTCTAATGAAAAACTGTTTTTT
size: few
J: TRBJ1-4
D: NA
V: TRBV7-2
length: 14

CDR3: CSVSFLRDEQYF
DNA: TGCAGCGTCAGTTTCCTCCGGGACGAGCAGTACTTC
size: few
J: TRBJ2-7
D: NA
V: TRBV29-1
length: 12

CDR3: CASSPTPGGGRTNEKLFF
DNA: TGTGCCAGCAGCCCCACTCCTGGTGGGGGGAGAACTAATGAAAAACTGTTTTTT
size: NA
J: TRBJ1-4
D: NA
V: TRBV9
length: 18